This T cell receptor (beta chain) stems from a study of cytomegalovirus exposure and HLA in healthy donors. 60 Vbeta and 13 Jbeta primers were used in PCR. Some clones are missing from TCRdb's copy, which holds only in-frame ones; the method was immunoSEQ multiplex PCR. This table has more than 110,000 clones, approximately 80% appearing once. Losses at the gene ends were 4 bases for V and 8 bases for J; bases not matched to a gene: 13. The CDR3 has 15 residues. CDR1 and CDR2 (germline): SGHTA, FQGNSA. This sequence originates from a man in his forties or fifties in good health and CMV-seropositive. The V and J genes are TRBV7-2 and TRBJ1-2; 7 bases align to TRBD1. Sequencing used PBMCs. CDR3 nucleotides: TGTGCCAGCAGCTATAAAACAGGGGATGGTCAGGGCTACACCTTC. Its protein is CASSYKTGDGQGYTF.